This T cell receptor (beta chain) was retrieved from a study of blood T cells in healthy people across ages. CDR3 length equals 16 residues. In regard to this clonotype: Its antigen is undetermined.

Sample-barcoded 5' priming and a J-beta primer mix drove a second PCR of about 6 to 12 cycles. In TCRdb, the 5' RACE reads were re-called with MiXCR into one record per CDR3 protein. Here the sample spans some 1.5 million distinct CDR3 sequences, 40% to 45% being singletons. Study-wide results and caveats: Investigators treated diversity estimates from one million T cells as underestimates. The lack of PBMC sorting stopped any conclusive naive versus antigen-experienced comparison.

Total RNA was isolated from each sample in quantities of at least 6 micrograms. The source material was blood. The TCR originated in a woman between 18 and 30 years old in good health. This rearrangement joins TRBV21-1 to TRBJ1-6; the table's D call of TRBD1 was not tested on the DNA. TRBV21-1 constitutes a pseudogene. The CDR3 sequence: CASSKISPGRNSPLHF. CDR3 coding DNA: TGTGCCAGCAGCAAGATAAGTCCGGGAAGGAATTCACCCCTCCACTTT.